This is a list of T cell receptor beta chains from one sample in a study of CD8 T cells in Susac syndrome. TCRdb ran MiXCR on the immunoSEQ multiplex PCR reads and lists one entry per CDR3 protein. Of about 130,000 distinct CDR3 sequences listed, roughly 94% are singletons. The sequencing input was CD4+ T cells from PBMCs. The receptors shown here come from a human donor with multiple sclerosis. The CDR3 runs from the conserved cysteine through the conserved F or W. D genes are given only for firm matches.

TRBV7-2,.,TRBJ2-6,CASSSPRVGANVLTF
TRBV6-5,TRBD1,TRBJ2-7,CASSATGRSYEQYF
TRBV2,TRBD1,TRBJ1-1,CASRRGGKEAFF
TRBV30,.,TRBJ1-5,CAWSVGGAVSNQPQHF
TRBV29-1,.,TRBJ2-1,CSVSWGLLSEQFF
TRBV6-5,TRBD2,TRBJ2-7,CAGLPSGYDSYEQYF
TRBV3-1,TRBD1,TRBJ2-1,CASSVGTGVNEQFF
TRBV9,.,TRBJ1-1,CASSEGTLGNTEAFF
TRBV4-2,TRBD1,TRBJ1-5,CASSPGGEQPQHF
TRBV29-1,.,TRBJ2-3,CSVVRQGSFTDTQYF
TRBV6-5,.,TRBJ1-5,CASSYEPAQPQHF
TRBV7-9,.,TRBJ1-1,CASSSSGGMNTEAFF
TRBV4-1,TRBD1,TRBJ1-4,CASSRRQGALSATNEKLFF
TRBV29-1,.,TRBJ2-3,CSVGGRTDTQYF
TRBV14,.,TRBJ1-6,CASSPGEGHAYNSPLHF
TRBV18,.,TRBJ1-6,CASSPATDSPLHF
TRBV20-1,TRBD2,TRBJ2-1,CSARAPGTSGSNEQFF
TRBV10-1,.,TRBJ2-1,CASSESYNEQFF
TRBV18,.,TRBJ2-1,CASSLRFNQFF
TRBV29-1,TRBD2,TRBJ2-1,CSVDTSGVYNEQFF
TRBV5-4,.,TRBJ1-2,CASSLGGRDYGYTF
TRBV5-1,TRBD1,TRBJ2-3,CASSLDGQGGTDTQYF
TRBV5-6,.,TRBJ1-1,CASSEVRADTEAFF